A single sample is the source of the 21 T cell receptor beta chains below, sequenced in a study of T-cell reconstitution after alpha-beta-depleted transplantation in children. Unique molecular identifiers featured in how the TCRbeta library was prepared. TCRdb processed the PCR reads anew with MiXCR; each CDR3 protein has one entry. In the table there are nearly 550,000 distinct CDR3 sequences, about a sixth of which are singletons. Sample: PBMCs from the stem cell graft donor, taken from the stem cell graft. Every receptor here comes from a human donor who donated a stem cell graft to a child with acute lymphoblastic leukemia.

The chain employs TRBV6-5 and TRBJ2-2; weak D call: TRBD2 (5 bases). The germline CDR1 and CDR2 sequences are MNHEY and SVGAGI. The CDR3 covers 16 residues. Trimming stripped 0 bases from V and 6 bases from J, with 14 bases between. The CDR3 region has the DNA TGTGCCAGCAGTTACTCGGACGGGAAACCCTCCGGGGAGCTGTTTTTT. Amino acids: CASSYSDGKPSGELFF.

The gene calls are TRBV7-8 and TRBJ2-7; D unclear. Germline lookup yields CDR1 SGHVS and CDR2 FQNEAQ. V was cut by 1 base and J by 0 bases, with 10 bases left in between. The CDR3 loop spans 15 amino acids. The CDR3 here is CASSLGATISYEQYF. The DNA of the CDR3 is TGTGCCAGCAGCTTAGGGGCCACGATCTCCTACGAGCAGTACTTC.

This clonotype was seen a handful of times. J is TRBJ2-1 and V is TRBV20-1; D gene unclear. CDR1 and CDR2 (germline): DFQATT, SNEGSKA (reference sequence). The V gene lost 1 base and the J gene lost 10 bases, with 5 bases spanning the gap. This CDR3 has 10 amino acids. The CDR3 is CSARGPEQFF. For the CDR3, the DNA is TGCAGTGCTAGAGGGCCCGAGCAGTTCTTC.

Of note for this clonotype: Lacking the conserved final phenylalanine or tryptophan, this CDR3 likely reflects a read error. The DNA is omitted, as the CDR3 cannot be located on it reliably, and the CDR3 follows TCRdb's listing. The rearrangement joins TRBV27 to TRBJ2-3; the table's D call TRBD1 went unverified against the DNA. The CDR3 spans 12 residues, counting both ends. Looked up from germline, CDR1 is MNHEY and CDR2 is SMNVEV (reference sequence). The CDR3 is CASSSDLWRWSL.

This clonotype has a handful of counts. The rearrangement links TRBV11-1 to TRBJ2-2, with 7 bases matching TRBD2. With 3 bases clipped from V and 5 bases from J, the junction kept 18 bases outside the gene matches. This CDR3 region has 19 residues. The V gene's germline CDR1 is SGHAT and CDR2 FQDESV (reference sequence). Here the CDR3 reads CASSLTGGSAGARTGELFF. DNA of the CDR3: TGTGCCAGCAGCTTGACGGGGGGATCGGCGGGAGCGAGAACCGGGGAGCTGTTTTTT.

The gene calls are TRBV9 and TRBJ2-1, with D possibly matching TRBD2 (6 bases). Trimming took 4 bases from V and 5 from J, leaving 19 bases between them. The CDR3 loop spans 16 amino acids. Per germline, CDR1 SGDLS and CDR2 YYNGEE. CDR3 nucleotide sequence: TGTGCCAGCAGCCCCGACGGGGGTGGCTCGAACAATGAGCAGTTCTTC. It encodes CASSPDGGGSNNEQFF.

The DNA of the CDR3 is TGTGCCAGCAGTTTCCCTACCACTAGCGGACTGGGGTACGAGCAGTACTTC. Amino acids: CASSFPTTSGLGYEQYF. The V call is TRBV28, the J call TRBJ2-7; 8 bases map to TRBD2. V was pared by 3 bases and J by 4 bases, with 14 bases of the junction left unmatched. The CDR3 contains 17 residues. Germline V gives CDR1 MDHEN, CDR2 SYDVKM.

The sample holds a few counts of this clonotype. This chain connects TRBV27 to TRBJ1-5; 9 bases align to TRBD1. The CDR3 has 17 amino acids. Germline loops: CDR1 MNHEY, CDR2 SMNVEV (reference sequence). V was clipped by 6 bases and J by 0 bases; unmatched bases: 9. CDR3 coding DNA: TGTGCCAGCAGACCGTTTGGGACAGGGAATAGCAATCAGCCCCAGCATTTT. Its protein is CASRPFGTGNSNQPQHF.

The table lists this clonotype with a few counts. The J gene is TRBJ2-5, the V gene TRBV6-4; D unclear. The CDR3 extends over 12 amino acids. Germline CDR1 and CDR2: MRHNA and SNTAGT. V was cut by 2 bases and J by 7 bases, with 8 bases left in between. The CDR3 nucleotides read TGTGCCAGCAGTGACCCCCCGGGGACCCAGTACTTC. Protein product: CASSDPPGTQYF.

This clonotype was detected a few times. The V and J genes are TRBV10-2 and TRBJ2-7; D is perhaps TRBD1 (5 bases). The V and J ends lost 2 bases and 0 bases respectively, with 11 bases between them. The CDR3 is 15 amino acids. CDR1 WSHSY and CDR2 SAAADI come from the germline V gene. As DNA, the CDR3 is TGCGCCAGCAGTGAGCCCAGGGCTACCTCCTACGAGCAGTACTTC. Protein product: CASSEPRATSYEQYF.

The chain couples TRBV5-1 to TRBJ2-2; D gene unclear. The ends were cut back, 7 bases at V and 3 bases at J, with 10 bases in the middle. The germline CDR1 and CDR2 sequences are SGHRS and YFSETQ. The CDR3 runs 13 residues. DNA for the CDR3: TGCGCCAGCCGATCAGACTACACCGGGGAGCTGTTTTTT. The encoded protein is CASRSDYTGELFF.

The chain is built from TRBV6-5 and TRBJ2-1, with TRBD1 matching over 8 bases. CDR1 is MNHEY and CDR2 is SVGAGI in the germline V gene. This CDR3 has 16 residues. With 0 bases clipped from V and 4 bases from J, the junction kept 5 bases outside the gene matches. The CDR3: CASSYSTRGPYNEQFF. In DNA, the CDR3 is TGTGCCAGCAGTTACTCGACCAGGGGGCCGTACAATGAGCAGTTCTTC.

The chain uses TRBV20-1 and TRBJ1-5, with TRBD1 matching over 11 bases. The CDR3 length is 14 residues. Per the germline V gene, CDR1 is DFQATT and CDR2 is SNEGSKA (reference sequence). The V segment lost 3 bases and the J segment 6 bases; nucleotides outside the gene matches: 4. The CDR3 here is CSARDRGLVQPQHF. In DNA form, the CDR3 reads TGCAGTGCTAGGGACAGGGGGCTGGTTCAGCCCCAGCATTTT.

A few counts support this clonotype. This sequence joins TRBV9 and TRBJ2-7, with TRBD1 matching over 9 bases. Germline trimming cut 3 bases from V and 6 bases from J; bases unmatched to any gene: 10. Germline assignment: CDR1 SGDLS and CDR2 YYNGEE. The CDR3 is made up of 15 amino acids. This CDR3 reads CASSARGQGVAEQYF. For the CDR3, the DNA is TGTGCCAGCAGCGCCAGGGGACAGGGAGTAGCCGAGCAGTACTTC.

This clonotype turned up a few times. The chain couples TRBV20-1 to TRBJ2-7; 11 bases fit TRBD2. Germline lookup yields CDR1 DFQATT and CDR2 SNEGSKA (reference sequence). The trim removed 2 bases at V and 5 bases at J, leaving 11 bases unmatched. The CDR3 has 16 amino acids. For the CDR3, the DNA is TGCAGTGCTAGAAGTCTAGCGGGAGGCCGGGGCCACGAGCAGTACTTC. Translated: CSARSLAGGRGHEQYF.

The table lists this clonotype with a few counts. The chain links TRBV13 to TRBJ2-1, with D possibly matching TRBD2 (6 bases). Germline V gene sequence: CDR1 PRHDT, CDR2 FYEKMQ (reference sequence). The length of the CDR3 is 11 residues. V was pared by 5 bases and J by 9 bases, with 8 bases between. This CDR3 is CASSGGIEQFF. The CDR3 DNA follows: TGTGCCAGCAGCGGCGGGATTGAGCAGTTCTTC.

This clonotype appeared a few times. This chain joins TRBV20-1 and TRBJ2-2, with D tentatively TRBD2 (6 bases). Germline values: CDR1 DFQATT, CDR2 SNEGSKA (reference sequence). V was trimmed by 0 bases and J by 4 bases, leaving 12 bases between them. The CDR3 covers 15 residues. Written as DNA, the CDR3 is TGCAGTGCTAGAGATAGCCCTAGCGTCACCGGGGAGCTGTTTTTT. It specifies CSARDSPSVTGELFF.

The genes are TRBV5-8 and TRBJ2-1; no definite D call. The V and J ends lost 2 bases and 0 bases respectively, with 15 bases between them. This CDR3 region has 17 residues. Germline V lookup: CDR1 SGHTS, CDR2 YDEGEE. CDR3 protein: CASSFSSGVSSYNEQFF. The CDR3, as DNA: TGTGCCAGCAGCTTCTCGTCAGGAGTAAGCTCCTACAATGAGCAGTTCTTC.

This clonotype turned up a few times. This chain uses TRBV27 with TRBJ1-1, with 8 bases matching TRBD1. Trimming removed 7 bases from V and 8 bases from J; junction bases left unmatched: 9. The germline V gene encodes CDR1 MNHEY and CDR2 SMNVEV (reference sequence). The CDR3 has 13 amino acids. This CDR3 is CASTQGTGGEAFF. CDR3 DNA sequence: TGTGCCAGCACCCAAGGGACAGGTGGAGAAGCTTTCTTT.

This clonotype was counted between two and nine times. CDR3 in amino acids: CASSPTGTDGSYEQYF. In nucleotides, the CDR3 is TGTGCCAGCAGCCCGACCGGGACGGATGGTTCCTACGAGCAGTACTTC. The rearrangement joins TRBV3-1 to TRBJ2-7, with D perhaps assigned TRBD1 or TRBD2 (5 bases each). The CDR3 is 16 residues long. V was trimmed by 4 bases and J by 1 base, leaving 17 bases between them. CDR1 and CDR2 from the germline V gene are LGHDT and YNNKEL (reference sequence).

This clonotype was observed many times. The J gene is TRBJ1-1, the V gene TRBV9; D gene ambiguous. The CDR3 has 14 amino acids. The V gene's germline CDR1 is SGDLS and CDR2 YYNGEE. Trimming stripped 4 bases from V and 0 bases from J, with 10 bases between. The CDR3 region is CASSPRGLNTEAFF. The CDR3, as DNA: TGTGCCAGCAGCCCCCGAGGGCTGAACACTGAAGCTTTCTTT. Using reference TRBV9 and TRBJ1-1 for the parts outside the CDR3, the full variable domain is DSGVTQTPKHLITATGQRVTLRCSPRSGDLSVYWYQQSLDQGLQFLIQYYNGEERAKGNILERFSAQQFPDLHSELNLSSLELGDSALYFCASSPRGLNTEAFFGQGTRLTVV.